What follows describes a single T cell receptor (beta chain). This clonotype has a handful of counts. Its antigen is currently not known. No qualities accompany the bases; no much larger clone lies one base away. The source of the sample is a study of response to subunit inactivated influenza vaccine (dated by TCRdb to about 2018). With respect to the entire study: To follow how T cells responded to a trivalent subunit inactivated influenza vaccine, the researchers relied on deep quantitative profiling of the T cell receptor repertoire. Overall results and qualifications from the work: The authors proposed that each seasonal influenza vaccination may bring in only a limited number of new T cells.

The receptor library was made with RT-PCR. The sequencer listed for this sample is Illumina HiSeq 2500. Starting from the raw public reads, TCRdb applied fastp trimming at Q25, assembled clones with MiXCR and retained in-frame beta chains. All rows with the same CDR3 protein become a single entry with the most common DNA and genes. This sample holds 450,000 to 600,000 distinct CDR3 sequences; around 8% were observed only once. The top ten clones comprise 10% to 15% of the sample. V is shortened by 3 bases, J by 15 bases, and the region joining them spans 6 bases. The germline V gene encodes CDR1 MNHEY and CDR2 SMNVEV (reference sequence). The CDR3 sequence holds 9 residues, the cysteine and phenylalanine included. Just the 27-base CDR3 DNA is kept, in frame starting at base 1.

The material was PBMCs from blood, obtained less than 30 months after vaccination. The rearrangement joined TRBV27 to TRBJ2-1, with the D gene call left open. The clonotype comes from a man aged 50-75 years who received an inactivated influenza vaccine. Donor details come from another sample of the same person, matched by shared clones. The nucleotides read TGTGCCAGCAGTTTTTGGGGGTTCTTC. Its product reads: CASSFWGFF.